Detailed here is one T cell receptor beta chain. What it binds is not known. This sample is drawn from a study of cytomegalovirus exposure and HLA in healthy donors. Study outcomes and limitations: Presence/absence analyses assumed roughly uniform sequencing depth across donors, which may not hold. Association of 16,951 TCR beta sequences with HLA alleles was found at 0.05 false discovery rate in a later analysis. With high specificity and sensitivity, the classifier reportedly diagnosed cytomegalovirus status.

Deletions cut 5 bases from V and 5 bases from J, with 12 bases between. CDR3 length equals 13 residues. CDR1 and CDR2 (germline): LNHDA, SQIVND (reference sequence). At the time of sampling, donors were nominally healthy, though unrecorded immune exposures were likely. PCR primers comprised 60 Vbeta and 13 Jbeta primers. TCRdb's copy holds only in-frame clones and misses some; the assay was immunoSEQ multiplex PCR. The sample has around 150,000 clones; around 84% are singletons. This clonotype was obtained from a male donor in good health and CMV-seropositive. Sequencing used PBMCs. V usage is TRBV19 and J usage is TRBJ1-1; possibly TRBD1 for D (6 bases). CDR3 DNA: TGTGCCAGTAGTCAACAGGGAATGACTGAAGCTTTCTTT. This encodes CASSQQGMTEAFF.